The text below deals with one T cell receptor beta chain. This clone was detected once. What antigen it recognizes has not been identified. Nothing much larger sits one base from this clone, and base qualities are not available. The collaborating institutions used their own protocols to collect whole blood in K2EDTA tubes. Collaborator samples were shipped for TCRbeta analysis as frozen whole blood, isolated PBMCs, or DNA extracted from either sample type. This sample stems from a study of blood T cell repertoires in COVID-19 (dated by TCRdb to about 2020). Background for the entire study: The collaborator samples originated in the United States, Italy and Spain and spanned the acute and convalescent phases of COVID-19. The prospective study material was composed of cDNA or gDNA derived from T cells, B-cell-depleted T cells, or PBMCs. The dataset comprised deeply sampled blood TCRbeta repertoires from subjects exposed to, actively infected with, or recovered from COVID-19. A freely available public database, intended as a resource for researchers studying the immune response to SARS-CoV-2, is where the repertoires were released. Samples came from the ongoing ImmuneRACE study (first 160 participants) plus 1,254 subjects from 6 global collaborators. The sample metadata nearly always contained a de-identified subject ID, COVID-19 status, age in years and sex. Where HLA class I and class II types were available, the types were taken from metadata supplied by the sample provider, not from assay-based typing. The full study reports these points: The quantity of clinical and demographic metadata differed by source and by participant and was supplied without curation.

The immunoSEQ Assay, a bias-controlled multiplex PCR, was used to amplify TCRbeta CDR3 regions from genomic DNA. The paper's data handling went like this. Nucleated cell counts per sample were estimated from amplification of reference gene primers within the assay. To quantify the absolute abundance of each unique TCRbeta CDR3 rearrangement, sequence reads were collapsed and filtered. For each sample, productive Simpson clonality was calculated by taking the square root of Simpson's diversity index across productive rearrangements. Drawn from immuneACCESS, this table holds only the in-frame rearrangements with V and J called that TCRdb kept. Clones are partly lost; checked studies trace under half to an unresolved V gene and leave the rest unexplained. D and trimming were read from the DNA, whereas the V and J calls and clone size are those reported in that table. The sample yields about 62,000 clones; more than 75% were counted once. More than 0.9% of the sample is held by the ten biggest clonotypes.

The cysteine opens and the phenylalanine closes a CDR3 of 12 amino acids. Just the 36-base CDR3 DNA is kept, in frame starting at base 1. V and J lose 8 bases and 4 bases, and a span of 12 bases separates them. For CDR1 and CDR2, the germline V gene lists MDHEN and SYDVKM. Input material: peripheral blood. This clonotype was obtained from a man between 65 and 85 years old with acute or convalescent COVID-19. The chain employs TRBV28 and TRBJ2-7, and the D gene may be TRBD2, 6 bases matching. The sequence in DNA is TGTGCCAGCCACGTCGGGGGATACGAGCAGTACTTC. Its protein product is CASHVGGYEQYF.